This TCR beta chain derives from a study of T cell repertoires in ileal Crohn's disease. Study background: Every patient was operated on for stricturing (about 60%) or penetrating (approximately 40%) complications. Thiopurines (around 11) or anti-TNF agents (more than 17) were given postoperatively to about half.

This clone was observed once. Its antigen is currently unknown. Study observations and caveats: Clonal expansions were more frequent in active smokers than non-smokers at surgery. High-frequency clones were more common in sorted CD8 than CD4 cells.

The table came from immunoSEQ multiplex PCR; TCRdb's copy has only in-frame clones and leaves some out. This repertoire shows more than 11,000 clones, 70% found once; its top ten account for over 4.5%. Germline loops: CDR1 LNHDA, CDR2 SQIVND (reference sequence). The ends lost 7 bases at V and 6 bases at J; junction bases unmatched: 7. CDR3 size: 15 residues. The material sequenced was ileal tissue. This sequence originates from an adult with Crohn's disease. The chain couples TRBV19 to TRBJ1-6; 9 bases map to TRBD1. CDR3 nucleotide sequence: TGTGCCAGTACCCAAACAGGGGGCAGTAATTCACCCCTCCACTTT. Its protein is CASTQTGGSNSPLHF.